The 16 T cell receptor beta chains in this list originate from one sample, sequenced in a study of cytomegalovirus exposure and HLA in healthy donors. Primers: 60 Vbeta forward and 13 Jbeta reverse. Generated by immunoSEQ multiplex PCR, the TCRdb table keeps only in-frame clones and is missing some. The table lists 150,000 to 200,000 clones, approximately 80% of them singletons. Sequenced input: PBMCs. The receptors were sampled from a woman between 40 and 55 years old in good health and CMV-seropositive.

CDR3 nucleotide sequence: TGCAGTGCTGGACTAGCGGGTGAGCAGTTCTTC. Protein sequence: CSAGLAGEQFF. V is TRBV20-1 and J is TRBJ2-1, with 11 bases matching TRBD2. The trim removed 5 bases at V and 9 bases at J, leaving 0 bases unmatched. Germline values: CDR1 DFQATT, CDR2 SNEGSKA (reference sequence). The CDR3 loop spans 11 amino acids.

This clone was counted a single time. The chain couples TRBV7-2 to TRBJ1-1; D is perhaps TRBD1 (6 bases). The V gene's germline CDR1 is SGHTA and CDR2 FQGNSA. The CDR3 has 13 amino acids. V dropped 5 bases and J dropped 1 base, with 8 bases sitting between them. CDR3 in amino acids: CASSRGSNTEAFF. In nucleotides, the CDR3 is TGTGCCAGCAGCAGGGGGTCGAACACTGAAGCTTTCTTT.

This chain connects TRBV9 to TRBJ1-6; a weak D match, TRBD1 (6 bases). Trimming cost V 0 bases and J 7 bases, with 14 bases left between them. Germline V gene lookup returns CDR1 SGDLS and CDR2 YYNGEE. The CDR3 has 16 amino acids. The CDR3 protein is CASSVEGHPGNSPLHF. CDR3 DNA sequence: TGTGCCAGCAGCGTAGAGGGACACCCCGGGAATTCACCCCTCCACTTT. Variable domain in full (rest from reference TRBV9 and TRBJ1-6): DSGVTQTPKHLITATGQRVTLRCSPRSGDLSVYWYQQSLDQGLQFLIQYYNGEERAKGNILERFSAQQFPDLHSELNLSSLELGDSALYFCASSVEGHPGNSPLHFGNGTRLTVT.

This clone was counted once. The rearrangement joins TRBV28 to TRBJ2-7; 7 bases agree with TRBD1. V lost 5 bases and J lost 3; bases outside the gene matches: 10. The CDR3 consists of 15 residues. CDR1 and CDR2 from the germline V gene are MDHEN and SYDVKM. The CDR3, as DNA: TGTGCCAGCAGTAGATACAGGGGAGTCGGCTACGAGCAGTACTTC. Translation gives CASSRYRGVGYEQYF.

This sequence joins TRBV9 and TRBJ2-1; possible D gene TRBD2, 6 bases. This CDR3 is built from 14 residues. V lost 4 bases to trimming and J lost 9 bases, with 17 bases between them. Germline V gene data show CDR1 as SGDLS and CDR2 as YYNGEE. CDR3 region: CASSLSRGSFEQFF. The DNA of the CDR3 is TGTGCCAGCAGCCTTAGTCGGGGGTCTTTTGAGCAGTTCTTC.

This sequence joins TRBV5-1 and TRBJ2-7; TRBD2 aligns across 8 bases. The germline CDR1 and CDR2 sequences are SGHRS and YFSETQ. V was pared by 3 bases and J by 2 bases, with 10 bases of the junction left unmatched. This CDR3 comprises 16 residues. CDR3 in DNA: TGCGCCAGCAGCTCAGTGGTTAGCGGGAAGACCTACGAGCAGTACTTC. Protein: CASSSVVSGKTYEQYF.

This clone is a singleton in its sample. V usage is TRBV10-3 and J usage is TRBJ2-7, with D possibly matching TRBD2 (7 bases). Germline CDR1 and CDR2: ENHRY and SYGVKD. This CDR3 has 13 amino acids. V shed 3 bases and J shed 4 bases, with 10 bases lying between them. The CDR3 region has the DNA TGTGCCATCAGTGAACAGGGAGGGTACGAGCAGTACTTC. Its translation: CAISEQGGYEQYF.

The rearrangement links TRBV7-9 to TRBJ1-1; D not resolved. Germline V gene sequence: CDR1 SEHNR, CDR2 FQNEAQ (reference sequence). The CDR3 sequence is 13 residues long. The ends were cut back, 5 bases at V and 1 base at J, with 8 bases in the middle. The CDR3 here is CASSPGRNTEAFF. Here the CDR3 DNA reads TGTGCCAGCAGCCCCGGGAGGAACACTGAAGCTTTCTTT.

The rearrangement joins TRBV11-3 to TRBJ2-7; D call uncertain. This CDR3 has 13 residues. CDR1 and CDR2 (germline): SGHNT, YENEEA. Trimming left V 0 bases short and J 2 bases short, with 5 bases between. The CDR3 protein is CASSLEEPYEQYF. The DNA for the CDR3 is TGTGCCAGCAGCTTAGAGGAGCCCTACGAGCAGTACTTC.

The chain employs TRBV11-2 and TRBJ2-7, with 8 bases aligning to TRBD1. The CDR3 is made up of 15 amino acids. The junction had 9 bases not matched to a gene; V was cut back by 1 base and J by 7 bases. The V gene's germline CDR1 is SGHAT and CDR2 FQNNGV. The CDR3 loop reads CASSLAMDRVYEQYF. The CDR3 DNA follows: TGTGCCAGCAGCTTAGCAATGGACAGGGTGTATGAGCAGTACTTC. The full variable domain, in which reference TRBV11-2 and TRBJ2-7 provide the parts outside the CDR3, is EAGVAQSPRYKIIEKRQSVAFWCNPISGHATLYWYQQILGQGPKLLIQFQNNGVVDDSQLPKDRFSAERLKGVDSTLKIQPAKLEDSAVYLCASSLAMDRVYEQYFGPGTRLTVT.

This chain connects TRBV7-2 to TRBJ1-2, with 7 bases identical to TRBD1. CDR3 length equals 13 residues. From germline, CDR1 is SGHTA and CDR2 FQGNSA. V dropped 5 bases and J dropped 7; count of bases not matched to a gene: 7. CDR3 DNA sequence: TGTGCCAGCAGCACGACAGGGAGACGTGGCTACACCTTC. Residues: CASSTTGRRGYTF.

The count of this clone is one. The chain combines TRBV7-2 with TRBJ1-2; 7 bases are a match to TRBD1. CDR3 length: 15 residues. Unmatched junction bases numbered 11, after V lost 5 bases and J lost 5 bases. Germline CDR1 SGHTA, CDR2 FQGNSA. CDR3 residues: CASSLGAGGVYGYTF. The CDR3 DNA reads as TGTGCCAGCAGCCTAGGGGCAGGGGGAGTTTATGGCTACACCTTC.

This chain uses TRBV5-6 with TRBJ2-2; 10 bases are a match to TRBD2. V shed 4 bases, J shed 1 base, and the junction held 7 bases outside the gene matches. The CDR3 runs to 17 residues. Germline V gives CDR1 SGHDT, CDR2 YYEEEE. The CDR3 protein is CASSPGASGRNTGELFF. CDR3 bases: TGTGCCAGCAGCCCTGGGGCTAGCGGGAGGAACACCGGGGAGCTGTTTTTT.

The genes are TRBV2 and TRBJ1-1; maybe TRBD1 (5 bases). Germline V CDR1 and CDR2: SNHLY, FYNNEI. Trimming removed 4 bases at V and 3 bases at J, with 9 bases between. The CDR3 covers 13 residues. The CDR3 loop is CASSADRDTEAFF. Written as DNA, the CDR3 is TGTGCCAGCAGTGCTGACAGAGACACTGAAGCTTTCTTT.

The chain is built from TRBV19 and TRBJ1-5; a possible D gene is TRBD1 (6 bases). Trimming left V 3 bases short and J 0 bases short, with 15 bases between. Germline CDR1 reads LNHDA; CDR2 reads SQIVND (reference sequence). CDR3 length equals 17 residues. CDR3 sequence reads: CASSIPQGQYSNQPQHF. Here the CDR3 DNA reads TGTGCCAGTAGTATCCCACAAGGACAGTATAGCAATCAGCCCCAGCATTTT.

This chain uses TRBV30 with TRBJ1-1; the D gene is possibly TRBD1 (6 bases). There are 12 residues in the CDR3. Germline V gives CDR1 GTSNPN, CDR2 SVGIG (reference sequence). V dropped 3 bases and J dropped 6 bases, with 11 bases sitting between them. This chain's CDR3 is CAWRDGTPEAFF. The DNA for the CDR3 is TGTGCCTGGAGGGACGGGACACCTGAAGCTTTCTTT.